This TCR beta chain derives from a study of T cells of healthy individuals. This clonotype was counted only a few times. TCRdb ran MiXCR on the 5' RACE reads and lists one entry per CDR3 protein. The sample records just over 40,000 distinct CDR3 sequences, approximately 4.9% being singletons. Trimming took off 5 bases at V and 4 bases at J, with 14 bases between the two ends. This CDR3 has 14 residues. Germline values: CDR1 SGHVS, CDR2 FQNEAQ. The TCR was taken from a human donor in good health. The chain is built from TRBV7-8 and TRBJ1-2, with a tentative D call TRBD1 (5 bases). CDR3 amino acids: CASSIGAGTYGYTF. CDR3 nucleotides: TGTGCCAGCAGCATTGGGGCAGGGACCTATGGCTACACCTTC.